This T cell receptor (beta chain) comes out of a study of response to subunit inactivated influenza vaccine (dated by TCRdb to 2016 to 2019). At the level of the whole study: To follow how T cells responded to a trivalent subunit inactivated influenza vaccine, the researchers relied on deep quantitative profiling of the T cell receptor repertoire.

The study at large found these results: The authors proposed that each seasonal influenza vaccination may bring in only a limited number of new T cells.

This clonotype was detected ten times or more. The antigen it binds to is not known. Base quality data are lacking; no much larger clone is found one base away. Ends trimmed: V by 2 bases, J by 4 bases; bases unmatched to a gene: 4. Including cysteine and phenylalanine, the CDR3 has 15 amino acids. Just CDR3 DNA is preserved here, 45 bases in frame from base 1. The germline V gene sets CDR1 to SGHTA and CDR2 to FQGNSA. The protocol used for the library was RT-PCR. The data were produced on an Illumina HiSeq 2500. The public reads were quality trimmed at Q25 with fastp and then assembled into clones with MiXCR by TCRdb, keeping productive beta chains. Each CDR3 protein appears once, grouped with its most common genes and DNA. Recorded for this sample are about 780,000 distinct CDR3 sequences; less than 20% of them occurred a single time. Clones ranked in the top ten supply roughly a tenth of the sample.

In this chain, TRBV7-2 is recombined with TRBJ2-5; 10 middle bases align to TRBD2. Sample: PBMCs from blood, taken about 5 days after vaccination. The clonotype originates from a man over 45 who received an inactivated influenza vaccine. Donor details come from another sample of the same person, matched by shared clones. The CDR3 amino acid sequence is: CASSLLLAGPETQYF. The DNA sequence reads TGTGCCAGCAGCTTATTACTAGCGGGACCAGAGACCCAGTACTTC.